The present T cell receptor beta chain was sequenced within a study of blood T cell repertoires in COVID-19 (dated by TCRdb to about 2020). Background on the whole study: Samples covering the acute and convalescent phases of COVID-19 were provided by collaborators in the United States, Italy and Spain. The prospective study material was composed of cDNA or gDNA derived from T cells, B-cell-depleted T cells, or PBMCs. The dataset comprised deeply sampled blood TCRbeta repertoires from subjects exposed to, actively infected with, or recovered from COVID-19. The repertoires were made available in a free public database intended to serve as a resource for research on the immune response to SARS-CoV-2. Samples were obtained from the ongoing ImmuneRACE study (first 160 participants) and from 1,254 subjects provided by 6 global collaborators. Nearly every sample came with metadata listing a de-identified subject ID, COVID-19 status, age in years and sex. Where available, HLA class I and class II types were obtained from metadata supplied by the sample provider rather than from assay-based typing. General conclusions and limits of the study: How much clinical and demographic metadata was included differed by source and by participant, and the metadata was provided uncurated.

TCRbeta CDR3 regions were amplified from genomic DNA using the immunoSEQ Assay, a bias-controlled multiplex PCR. The authors' analysis ran thus. Nucleated cell counts per sample were estimated from amplification of reference gene primers within the assay. To quantify the absolute abundance of each unique TCRbeta CDR3 rearrangement, sequence reads were collapsed and filtered. Productive Simpson clonality was computed per sample as the square root of Simpson's diversity index over productive rearrangements. In its TCRdb copy, this immuneACCESS table keeps in-frame sequences only and misses some clones. Where compared with another copy, unresolved V genes explain less than half of these, and the others have no known cause. The V and J calls and clone size are taken from that table; D and trimming were inferred from the DNA. In all, the sample holds approximately 250,000 clones, and 65% to 90% of those were seen once. Approximately 7.4% of the sample rests with the top ten.

Each collaborating institution followed its own protocols to collect whole blood in K2EDTA tubes. For TCRbeta analysis, collaborators shipped samples in one of three forms: frozen whole blood, isolated PBMCs, or DNA extracted from either of those sample types. Points on this clone: Its cognate antigen has yet to be identified. The record has no base qualities; no much larger clone is one base away.

The CDR3 covers 14 residues, taking in both the cysteine and the phenylalanine. CDR3 DNA is the only sequence kept; it has 42 bases, read in frame from the first base. V loses 1 base of germline sequence and J loses 7 bases, and the interval between the two ends is 11 bases. The germline V gene (reference sequence) provides CDR1 LNHDA and CDR2 SQIVND. This sequence originates from a woman aged 50 to 65 with acute or convalescent COVID-19. This sequence uses TRBV19 and TRBJ2-1, with an unclear D gene assignment. Source material: peripheral blood. The nucleotide sequence is given as TGTGCCAGTAGTATAGTGCACGGTAATAATGAGCAGTTCTTC. This is translated as CASSIVHGNNEQFF.